The source of this TCR beta chain is a study of shared clonotypes between healthy human individuals. For each subset, genomic DNA was distributed in equal portions over several immunoSEQ plates. The method was immunoSEQ multiplex PCR; TCRdb's version includes in-frame clones alone and lacks a portion of them. Of millions of clones in the sample, about 95% are singletons; the top ten hold 0.9% to 1.3%. In the naive CD8 group, cells lacked CD45RO and were positively selected for CCR7, so terminally differentiated effector memory CD45RA+ cells were left out. Trimming pared 2 bases from V and 5 bases from J, leaving 9 bases between. CDR1 is SEHNR and CDR2 is FQNEAQ in the germline V gene (reference sequence). The CDR3 runs 14 residues.

The V call is TRBV7-9, the J call TRBJ2-2; D assignment may be TRBD1 or TRBD2 (5 bases each). The source material was naive CD8+ T cells sorted from blood. This TCR was sampled from a man between 18 and 29 years old in good health. CDR3 region: CASSLLGETGELFF. CDR3 nucleotide sequence: TGTGCCAGCAGCTTACTAGGGGAGACCGGGGAGCTGTTTTTT.